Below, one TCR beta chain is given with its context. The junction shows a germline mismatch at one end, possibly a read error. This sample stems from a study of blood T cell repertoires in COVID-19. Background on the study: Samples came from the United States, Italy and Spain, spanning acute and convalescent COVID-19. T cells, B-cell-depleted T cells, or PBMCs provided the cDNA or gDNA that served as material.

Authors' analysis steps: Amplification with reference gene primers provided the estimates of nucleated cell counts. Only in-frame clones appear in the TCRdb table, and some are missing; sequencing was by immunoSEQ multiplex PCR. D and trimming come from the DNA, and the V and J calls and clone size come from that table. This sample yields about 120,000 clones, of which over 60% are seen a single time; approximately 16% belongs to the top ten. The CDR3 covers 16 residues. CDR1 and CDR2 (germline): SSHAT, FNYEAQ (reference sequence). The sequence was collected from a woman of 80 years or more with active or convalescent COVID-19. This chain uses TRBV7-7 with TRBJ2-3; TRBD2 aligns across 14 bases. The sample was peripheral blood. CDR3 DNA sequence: TGTGCTAGCAGCCCGGGACTAGCGGGGGGCACAGATACGCAGTATTTT. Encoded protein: CASSPGLAGGTDTQYF.